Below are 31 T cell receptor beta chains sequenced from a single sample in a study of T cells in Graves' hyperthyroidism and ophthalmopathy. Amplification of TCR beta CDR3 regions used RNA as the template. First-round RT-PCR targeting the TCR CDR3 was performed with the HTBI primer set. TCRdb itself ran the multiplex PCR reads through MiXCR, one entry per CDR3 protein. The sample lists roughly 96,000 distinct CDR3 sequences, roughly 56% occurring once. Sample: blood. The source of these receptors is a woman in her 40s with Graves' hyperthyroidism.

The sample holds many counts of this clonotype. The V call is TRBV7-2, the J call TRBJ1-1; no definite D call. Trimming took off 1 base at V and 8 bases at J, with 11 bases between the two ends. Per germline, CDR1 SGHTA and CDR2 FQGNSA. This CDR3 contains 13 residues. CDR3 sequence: CASSLDQVPEAFF. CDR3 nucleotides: TGTGCCAGCAGCTTAGATCAGGTGCCCGAAGCTTTCTTT.

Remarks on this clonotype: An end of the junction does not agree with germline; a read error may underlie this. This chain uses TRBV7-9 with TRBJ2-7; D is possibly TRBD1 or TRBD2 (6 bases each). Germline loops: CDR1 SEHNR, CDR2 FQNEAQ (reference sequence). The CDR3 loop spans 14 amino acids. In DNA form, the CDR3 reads TGCGCCAGCAGCCAATGGGGGGCAATCTACGAGCAGTACTTC. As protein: CASSQWGAIYEQYF.

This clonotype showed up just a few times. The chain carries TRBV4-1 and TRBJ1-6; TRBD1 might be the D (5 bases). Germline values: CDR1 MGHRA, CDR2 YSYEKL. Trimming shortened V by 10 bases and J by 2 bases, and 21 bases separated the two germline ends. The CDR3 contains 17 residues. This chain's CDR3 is CATSQEGRIPYNSPLHF. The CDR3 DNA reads TGCGCCACATCGCAGGAGGGGCGAATCCCCTATAATTCACCCCTCCACTTT.

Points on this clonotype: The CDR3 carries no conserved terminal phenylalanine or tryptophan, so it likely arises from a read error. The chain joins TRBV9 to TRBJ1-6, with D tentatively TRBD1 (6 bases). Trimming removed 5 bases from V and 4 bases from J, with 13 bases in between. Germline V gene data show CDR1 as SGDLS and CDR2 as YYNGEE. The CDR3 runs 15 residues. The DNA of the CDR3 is TGTGCCAGCAGAGGTGAAGGGGGGTATAATTCACCCCTCCACTCT. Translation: CASRGEGGYNSPLHS.

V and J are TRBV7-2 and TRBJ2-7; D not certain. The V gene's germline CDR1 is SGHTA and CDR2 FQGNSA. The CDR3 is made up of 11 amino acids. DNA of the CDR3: TGTGCAGGCAGCTTGACCTACGAGCAGTACTTC. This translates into CAGSLTYEQYF.

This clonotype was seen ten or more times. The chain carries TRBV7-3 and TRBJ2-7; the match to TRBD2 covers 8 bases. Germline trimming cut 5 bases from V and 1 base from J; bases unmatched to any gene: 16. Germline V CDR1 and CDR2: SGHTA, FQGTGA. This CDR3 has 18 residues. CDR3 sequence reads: CASSPYGLSGSQSYEQYF. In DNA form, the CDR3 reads TGTGCCAGCAGCCCCTACGGACTAAGCGGGAGTCAGTCCTACGAGCAGTACTTC.

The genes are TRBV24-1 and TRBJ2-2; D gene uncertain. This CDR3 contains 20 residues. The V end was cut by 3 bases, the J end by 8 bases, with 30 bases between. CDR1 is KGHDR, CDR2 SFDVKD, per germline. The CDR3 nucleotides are TGTGCCACCAGTGATCGCGCCGGAAGGGAACGCGTAGATGGCGTTGGGGAGCTGTTTTTT. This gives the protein CATSDRAGRERVDGVGELFF.

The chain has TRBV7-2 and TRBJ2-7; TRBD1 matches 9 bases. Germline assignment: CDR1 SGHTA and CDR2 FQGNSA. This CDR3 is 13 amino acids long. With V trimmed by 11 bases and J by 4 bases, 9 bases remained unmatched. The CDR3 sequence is CAWSLDRGYEQYF. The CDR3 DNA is TGTGCCTGGAGTCTGGACAGGGGTTACGAGCAGTACTTC.

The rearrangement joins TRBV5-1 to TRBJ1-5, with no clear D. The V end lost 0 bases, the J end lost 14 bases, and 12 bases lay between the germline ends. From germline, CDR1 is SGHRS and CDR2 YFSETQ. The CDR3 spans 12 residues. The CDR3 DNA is TGCGCCAGCAGCTTGGCCGTGAGTTCCGAGCATTTT. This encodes CASSLAVSSEHF. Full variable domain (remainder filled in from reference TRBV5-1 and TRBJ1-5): KAGVTQTPRYLIKTRGQQVTLSCSPISGHRSVSWYQQTPGQGLQFLFEYFSETQRNKGNFPGRFSGRQFSNSRSEMNVSTLELGDSALYLCASSLAVSSEHFGDGTRLSIL.

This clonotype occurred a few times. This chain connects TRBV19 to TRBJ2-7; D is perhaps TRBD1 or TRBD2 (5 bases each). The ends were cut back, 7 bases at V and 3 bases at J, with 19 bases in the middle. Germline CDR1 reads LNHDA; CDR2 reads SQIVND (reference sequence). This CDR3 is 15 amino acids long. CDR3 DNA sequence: TGTGCCAGTAAGCCCTTTCCCGGGGCAGTCTACGAGCAGTACTTC. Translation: CASKPFPGAVYEQYF.

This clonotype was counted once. The CDR3 sequence: CASSPLGTDYEQYF. CDR3 sequence (DNA): TGCGCCAGCAGCCCTCTGGGGACAGACTACGAGCAGTACTTC. V is TRBV5-1 and J is TRBJ2-7, with TRBD1 identical over 7 bases. Germline V gene sequence: CDR1 SGHRS, CDR2 YFSETQ. The CDR3 sequence is 14 residues long. Trimming cost V 4 bases and J 3 bases; bases outside gene matches: 7. The variable domain in full, with the rest retrieved from reference TRBV5-1 and TRBJ2-7, is KAGVTQTPRYLIKTRGQQVTLSCSPISGHRSVSWYQQTPGQGLQFLFEYFSETQRNKGNFPGRFSGRQFSNSRSEMNVSTLELGDSALYLCASSPLGTDYEQYFGPGTRLTVT.

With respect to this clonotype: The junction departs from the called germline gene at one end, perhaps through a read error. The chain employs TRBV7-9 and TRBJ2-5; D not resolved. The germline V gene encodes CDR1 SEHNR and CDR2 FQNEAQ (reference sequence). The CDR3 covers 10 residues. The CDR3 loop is CASSLEAQYF. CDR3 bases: TGTGCCAGCAGCTTAGAGGCCCAGTACTTC.

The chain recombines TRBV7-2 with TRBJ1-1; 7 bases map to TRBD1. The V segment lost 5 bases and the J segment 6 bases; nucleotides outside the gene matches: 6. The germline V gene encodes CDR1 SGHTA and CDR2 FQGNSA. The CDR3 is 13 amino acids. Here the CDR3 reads CASSATGTAEAFF. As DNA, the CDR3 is TGTGCCAGCAGCGCGACAGGGACAGCTGAAGCTTTCTTT. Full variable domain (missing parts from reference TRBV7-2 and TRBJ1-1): GAGVSQSPSNKVTEKGKDVELRCDPISGHTALYWYRQSLGQGLEFLIYFQGNSAPDKSGLPSDRFSAERTGGSVSTLTIQRTQQEDSAVYLCASSATGTAEAFFGQGTRLTVV.

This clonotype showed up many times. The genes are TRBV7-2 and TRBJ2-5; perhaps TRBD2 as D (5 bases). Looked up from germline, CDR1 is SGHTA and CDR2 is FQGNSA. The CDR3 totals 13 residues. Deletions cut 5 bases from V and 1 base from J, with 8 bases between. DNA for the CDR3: TGTGCCAGCAGCCGACTAATCCAAGAGACCCAGTACTTC. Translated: CASSRLIQETQYF.

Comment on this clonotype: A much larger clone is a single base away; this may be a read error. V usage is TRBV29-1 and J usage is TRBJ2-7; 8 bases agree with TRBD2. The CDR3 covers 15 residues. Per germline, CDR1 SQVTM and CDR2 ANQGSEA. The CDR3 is CSATPAAGTSYEQYF. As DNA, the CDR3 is TGCAGTGCTACTCCCGCCGCCGGGACTAGCTACGAGCAGTACTTC.

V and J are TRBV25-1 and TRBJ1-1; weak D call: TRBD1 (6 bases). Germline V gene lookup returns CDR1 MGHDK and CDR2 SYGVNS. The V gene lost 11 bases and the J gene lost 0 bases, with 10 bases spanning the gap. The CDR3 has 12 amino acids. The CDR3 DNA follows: TGTGCCCGAGGGGGACTGAACACTGAAGCTTTCTTT. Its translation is CARGGLNTEAFF.

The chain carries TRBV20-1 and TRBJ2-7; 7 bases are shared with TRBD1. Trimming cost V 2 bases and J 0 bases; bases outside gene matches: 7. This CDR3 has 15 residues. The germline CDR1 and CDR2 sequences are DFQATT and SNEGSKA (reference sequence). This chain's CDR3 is CSARPRDRGSYEQYF. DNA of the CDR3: TGCAGTGCTAGACCCCGGGACAGAGGCTCCTACGAGCAGTACTTC.

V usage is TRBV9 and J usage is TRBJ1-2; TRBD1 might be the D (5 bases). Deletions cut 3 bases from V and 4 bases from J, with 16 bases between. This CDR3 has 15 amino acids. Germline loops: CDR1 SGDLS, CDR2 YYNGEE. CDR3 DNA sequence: TGTGCCAGCAGCGCATGTCTGACAGCAGGCTATGGCTACACCTTC. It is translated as CASSACLTAGYGYTF.

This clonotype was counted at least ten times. The CDR3 coding sequence is TGTGCCAGCAGTTCATCGGGGGGGCAGCCCCAGCATTTT. It specifies CASSSSGGQPQHF. The chain combines TRBV25-1 with TRBJ1-5, with a tentative D call TRBD1 (5 bases). The CDR3 has 13 amino acids. V shed 5 bases and J shed 7 bases, with 12 bases lying between them. The germline V gene has CDR1 MGHDK and CDR2 SYGVNS.

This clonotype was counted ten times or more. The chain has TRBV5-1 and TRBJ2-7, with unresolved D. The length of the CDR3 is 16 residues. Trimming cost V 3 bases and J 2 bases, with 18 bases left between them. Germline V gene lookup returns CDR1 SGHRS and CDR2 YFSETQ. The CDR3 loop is CASSSRGERRAYEQYF. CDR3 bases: TGCGCCAGCAGCTCGCGAGGAGAGCGAAGAGCCTACGAGCAGTACTTC. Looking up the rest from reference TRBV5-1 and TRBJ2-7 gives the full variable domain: KAGVTQTPRYLIKTRGQQVTLSCSPISGHRSVSWYQQTPGQGLQFLFEYFSETQRNKGNFPGRFSGRQFSNSRSEMNVSTLELGDSALYLCASSSRGERRAYEQYFGPGTRLTVT.

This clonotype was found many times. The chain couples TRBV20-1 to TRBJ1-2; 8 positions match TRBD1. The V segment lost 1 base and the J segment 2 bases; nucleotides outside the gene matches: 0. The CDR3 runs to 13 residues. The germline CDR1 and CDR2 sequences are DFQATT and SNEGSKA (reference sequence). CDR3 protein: CSARGTGNYGYTF. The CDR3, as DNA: TGCAGTGCTAGAGGGACAGGGAACTATGGCTACACCTTC.

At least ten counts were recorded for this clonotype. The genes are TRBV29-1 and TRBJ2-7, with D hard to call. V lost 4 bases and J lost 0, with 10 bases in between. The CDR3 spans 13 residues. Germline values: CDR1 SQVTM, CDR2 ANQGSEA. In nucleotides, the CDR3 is TGCAGCGTTGGTCAGGCCCTCTCCTACGAGCAGTACTTC. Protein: CSVGQALSYEQYF.

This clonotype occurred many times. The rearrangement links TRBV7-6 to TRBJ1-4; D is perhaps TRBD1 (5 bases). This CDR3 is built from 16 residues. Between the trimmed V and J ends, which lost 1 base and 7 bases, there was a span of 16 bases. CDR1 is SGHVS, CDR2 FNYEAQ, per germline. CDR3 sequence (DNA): TGTGCCAGCAGCTTAGTCCGGGCAGGGCTCAGTGAAAAACTGTTTTTT. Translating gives CASSLVRAGLSEKLFF.

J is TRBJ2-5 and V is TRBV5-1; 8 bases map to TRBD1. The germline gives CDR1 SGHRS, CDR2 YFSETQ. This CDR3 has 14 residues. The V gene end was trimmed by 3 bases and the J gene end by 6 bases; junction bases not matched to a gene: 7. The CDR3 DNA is TGCGCCAGCAGCTGGACATGGGACAGGAAGACCCAGTACTTC. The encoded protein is CASSWTWDRKTQYF.

The CDR3 DNA follows: TGCAGCGTACAGGGGGCTCAAACGGGTGAAGCTTTCTTT. As protein: CSVQGAQTGEAFF. The gene calls are TRBV29-1 and TRBJ1-1, with 9 bases aligning to TRBD1. Trimming at V came to 6 bases and at J to 7 bases, leaving 9 bases not matched to a gene. This CDR3 comprises 13 residues. CDR1 SQVTM and CDR2 ANQGSEA come from the germline V gene.

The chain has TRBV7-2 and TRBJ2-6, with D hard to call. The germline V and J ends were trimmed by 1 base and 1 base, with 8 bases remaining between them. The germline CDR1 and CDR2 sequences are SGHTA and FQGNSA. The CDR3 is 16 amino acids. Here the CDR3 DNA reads TGTGCCAGCAGCTTAGACTTCGGGTCTGGGGCCAACGTCCTGACTTTC. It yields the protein CASSLDFGSGANVLTF.

The CDR3 DNA sequence: TGCAGTGCTAGTATCCTAGCGGGAGGGCCGCGGTACGAGCAGTACTTC. As protein: CSASILAGGPRYEQYF. The chain recombines TRBV20-1 with TRBJ2-7; 12 bases match TRBD2. Germline CDR1 is DFQATT and CDR2 is SNEGSKA (reference sequence). The CDR3 loop spans 16 amino acids. With V trimmed by 3 bases and J by 4 bases, 10 bases remained unmatched.

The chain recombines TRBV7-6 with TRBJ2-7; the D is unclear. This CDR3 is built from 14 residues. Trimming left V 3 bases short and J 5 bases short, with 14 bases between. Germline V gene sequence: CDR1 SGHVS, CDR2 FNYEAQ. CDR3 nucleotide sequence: TGTGCCAGCAGCTTTGACCCGGCAGGAGACGAGCAGTACTTC. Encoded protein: CASSFDPAGDEQYF.

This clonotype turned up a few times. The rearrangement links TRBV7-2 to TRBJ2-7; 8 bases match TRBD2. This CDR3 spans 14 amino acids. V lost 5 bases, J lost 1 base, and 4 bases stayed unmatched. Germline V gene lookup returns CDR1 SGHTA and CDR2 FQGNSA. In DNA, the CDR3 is TGTGCCAGCAGCCTGCGGGGGGCTTCCTACGAGCAGTACTTC. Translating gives CASSLRGASYEQYF.

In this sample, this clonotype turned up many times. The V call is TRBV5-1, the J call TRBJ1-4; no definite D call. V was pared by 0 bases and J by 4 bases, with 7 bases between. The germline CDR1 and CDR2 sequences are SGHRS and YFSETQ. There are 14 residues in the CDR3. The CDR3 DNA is TGCGCCAGCAGCTTGGACGGGTATAATGAAAAACTGTTTTTT. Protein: CASSLDGYNEKLFF.

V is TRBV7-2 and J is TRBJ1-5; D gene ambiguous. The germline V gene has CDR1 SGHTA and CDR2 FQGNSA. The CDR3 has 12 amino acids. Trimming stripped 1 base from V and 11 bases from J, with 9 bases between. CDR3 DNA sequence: TGTGCCAGCAGCTTAGGGGGAGAGACCCAGCATTTT. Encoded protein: CASSLGGETQHF.